These 31 T cell receptor beta chains share one sample of origin, sequenced in a study of blood T cell repertoires in COVID-19. Generated by immunoSEQ multiplex PCR, the TCRdb table keeps only in-frame clones and is missing some. Here the sample spans some 70,000 clones, about 88% being singletons. Sequencing was carried out using peripheral blood. These receptors were taken from a man aged 45-60 years with active COVID-19.

V gene TRBV18 combines with J gene TRBJ1-1; possible D gene TRBD1, 5 bases. From germline, CDR1 is KGHSH and CDR2 LQKENI. V dropped 5 bases and J dropped 0 bases, with 10 bases sitting between them. This CDR3 region has 14 residues. In DNA, the CDR3 is TGTGCCAGCTCATCCGACAGCATGAACACTGAAGCTTTCTTT. It specifies CASSSDSMNTEAFF.

The chain combines TRBV9 with TRBJ1-2; 11 nucleotides agree with TRBD1. The CDR3 loop spans 15 amino acids. Germline V gene sequence: CDR1 SGDLS, CDR2 YYNGEE. J lost 4 bases, V lost 3 bases, and 5 bases had no gene match. The CDR3 protein is CASSEGTGGSYGYTF. The CDR3 DNA follows: TGTGCCAGCAGCGAAGGGACAGGGGGATCCTATGGCTACACCTTC.

The chain combines TRBV5-1 with TRBJ1-4; 7 bases match TRBD1. V shed 2 bases and J 8 bases; nucleotides not matched to a gene: 15. This CDR3 is 17 amino acids long. CDR1 is SGHRS, CDR2 YFSETQ, per germline. CDR3 DNA: TGCGCCAGCAGCTTAACAGGGGTGTTAGTACGGGAAGAAAAACTGTTTTTT. The encoded protein is CASSLTGVLVREEKLFF.

The V gene is TRBV7-9, the J gene TRBJ2-3, with 8 bases fitting TRBD2. Germline lookup yields CDR1 SEHNR and CDR2 FQNEAQ (reference sequence). The J segment lost 0 bases and the V segment lost 5 bases, leaving 7 bases of the junction unmatched. The CDR3 sequence is 16 residues long. The CDR3 is CASSPPGTRSTDTQYF. The CDR3 DNA reads as TGTGCCAGCAGCCCCCCCGGGACTAGAAGCACAGATACGCAGTATTTT. The full variable domain, rest sourced from reference TRBV7-9 and TRBJ2-3, is DTGVSQNPRHKITKRGQNVTFRCDPISEHNRLYWYRQTLGQGPEFLTYFQNEAQLEKSRLLSDRFSAERPKGSFSTLEIQRTEQGDSAMYLCASSPPGTRSTDTQYFGPGTRLTVL.

V usage is TRBV5-1 and J usage is TRBJ2-3; D possibly corresponds to TRBD1 (6 bases). Between the trimmed V and J ends, which lost 4 bases and 4 bases, there was a span of 16 bases. Germline CDR1 is SGHRS and CDR2 is YFSETQ. The CDR3 totals 15 residues. The DNA of the CDR3 is TGCGCCAGCAGCGACTTACAGGGTAAGGCAGATACGCAGTATTTT. Translation: CASSDLQGKADTQYF.

The table lists this clone with a count of one. The chain recombines TRBV19 with TRBJ1-6; possibly TRBD1 for D (6 bases). V lost 8 bases and J lost 3, with 11 bases in between. The germline gives CDR1 LNHDA, CDR2 SQIVND (reference sequence). The CDR3 has 14 residues. The CDR3 coding sequence is TGTGCCAGTTCTGCACAGGGCTATAATTCACCCCTCCACTTT. It translates to CASSAQGYNSPLHF.

This clone showed up just once. The chain has TRBV7-2 and TRBJ2-7; TRBD2 matches 11 bases. The CDR3 extends over 19 amino acids. Losses at the gene ends were 5 bases for V and 0 bases for J; bases not matched to a gene: 15. From germline, CDR1 is SGHTA and CDR2 FQGNSA. DNA for the CDR3: TGTGCCAGCAGCGGTACTAGCGGGGGCCAGCCCTGGAGCTCCTACGAGCAGTACTTC. Its protein is CASSGTSGGQPWSSYEQYF.

The chain is built from TRBV5-8 and TRBJ2-1, with D maybe TRBD1 (6 bases). CDR3 length equals 15 residues. V dropped 6 bases and J dropped 0 bases, with 13 bases sitting between them. Looked up from germline, CDR1 is SGHTS and CDR2 is YDEGEE. The CDR3 bases are TGTGCCAGCACCAGGGGAACGAGCTCCTACAATGAGCAGTTCTTC. Its protein is CASTRGTSSYNEQFF.

The V and J genes are TRBV11-2 and TRBJ2-7, with TRBD1 identical over 9 bases. This CDR3 has 14 amino acids. Germline CDR1 SGHAT, CDR2 FQNNGV. V dropped 6 bases and J dropped 0; count of bases not matched to a gene: 3. The CDR3 is CASSRQGGSYEQYF. DNA of the CDR3: TGTGCCAGCAGTCGACAGGGGGGCTCCTACGAGCAGTACTTC.

The V call is TRBV5-1, the J call TRBJ2-7; D not certain. The length of the CDR3 is 14 residues. Trimming cost V 4 bases and J 1 base, with 12 bases left between them. CDR1 is SGHRS and CDR2 is YFSETQ in the germline V gene. The CDR3 sequence: CASSVTSQSYEQYF. The CDR3 DNA follows: TGCGCCAGCAGCGTGACTTCTCAATCCTACGAGCAGTACTTC. The complete variable domain, with remaining parts taken from reference TRBV5-1 and TRBJ2-7, reads KAGVTQTPRYLIKTRGQQVTLSCSPISGHRSVSWYQQTPGQGLQFLFEYFSETQRNKGNFPGRFSGRQFSNSRSEMNVSTLELGDSALYLCASSVTSQSYEQYFGPGTRLTVT.

The J gene is TRBJ1-2, the V gene TRBV4-1; TRBD1 aligns across 7 bases. The CDR3 has 14 residues. The J segment lost 3 bases and the V segment lost 3 bases, leaving 4 bases of the junction unmatched. CDR1 and CDR2 from the germline V gene are MGHRA and YSYEKL. CDR3 sequence (DNA): TGCGCCAGCAGCCATGAAGGGGGCGACTATGGCTACACCTTC. As protein: CASSHEGGDYGYTF.

This clone was found once. The chain carries TRBV5-5 and TRBJ2-5, with TRBD2 matching 14 bases. The CDR3 spans 16 residues. The germline V gene has CDR1 SGHKS and CDR2 YYEKEE (reference sequence). V lost 4 bases and J lost 4; bases outside the gene matches: 6. Here the CDR3 reads CASSRGLAGDLETQYF. The CDR3 bases are TGTGCCAGCAGCCGGGGACTAGCGGGGGATTTAGAGACCCAGTACTTC. The complete variable domain, with remaining parts taken from reference TRBV5-5 and TRBJ2-5, reads DAGVTQSPTHLIKTRGQQVTLRCSPISGHKSVSWYQQVLGQGPQFIFQYYEKEERGRGNFPDRFSARQFPNYSSELNVNALLLGDSALYLCASSRGLAGDLETQYFGPGTRLLVL.

V and J are TRBV5-5 and TRBJ2-5; D remains unclear. The germline gives CDR1 SGHKS, CDR2 YYEKEE (reference sequence). The CDR3 loop spans 14 amino acids. V lost 0 bases and J 5 bases, leaving 11 bases between the germline ends. The CDR3 bases are TGTGCCAGCAGCTTGGGCTCCCCCAGGGAGACCCAGTACTTC. The encoded protein is CASSLGSPRETQYF.

This clone was picked up one time. The rearrangement links TRBV6-4 to TRBJ2-2; D is perhaps TRBD2 (5 bases). Germline lookup yields CDR1 MRHNA and CDR2 SNTAGT. The CDR3 consists of 14 residues. V lost 0 bases to trimming and J lost 6 bases, with 8 bases between them. CDR3 sequence (DNA): TGTGCCAGCAGTGACTCGAACGGGGCCGGGGAGCTGTTTTTT. Protein sequence: CASSDSNGAGELFF.

This clone was seen a single time. The rearrangement uses TRBV29-1 and TRBJ2-2; 13 nucleotides match TRBD2. Looked up from germline, CDR1 is SQVTM and CDR2 is ANQGSEA. This CDR3 spans 15 amino acids. Trimming cost V 5 bases and J 6 bases; bases outside gene matches: 6. CDR3 DNA sequence: TGCAGCGTTTACGGACTAGCGGGGGTACCCGGGGAGCTGTTTTTT. Translated: CSVYGLAGVPGELFF.

The chain recombines TRBV10-3 with TRBJ1-2, with 10 bases fitting TRBD1. J lost 8 bases, V lost 4 bases, and 7 bases had no gene match. Germline CDR1 ENHRY, CDR2 SYGVKD. CDR3 size: 14 residues. The CDR3 bases are TGTGCCATCAGTGGGACAGGGGGTTTCGAGGGCTACACCTTC. Its translation is CAISGTGGFEGYTF.

The J gene is TRBJ2-3, the V gene TRBV5-5, with a tentative D call TRBD1 (5 bases). The germline V and J ends were trimmed by 3 bases and 1 base, with 9 bases remaining between them. CDR1 is SGHKS, CDR2 YYEKEE, per germline (reference sequence). The CDR3 spans 14 residues. For the CDR3, the DNA is TGTGCCAGCAGCTGGCAGGGTCGCACAGATACGCAGTATTTT. This sequence encodes CASSWQGRTDTQYF. The whole variable domain, remainder taken from reference TRBV5-5 and TRBJ2-3, is DAGVTQSPTHLIKTRGQQVTLRCSPISGHKSVSWYQQVLGQGPQFIFQYYEKEERGRGNFPDRFSARQFPNYSSELNVNALLLGDSALYLCASSWQGRTDTQYFGPGTRLTVL.

The chain couples TRBV20-1 to TRBJ2-1, with no clear D. Trimming removed 6 bases at V and 4 bases at J, with 7 bases between. This CDR3 comprises 11 residues. Germline-derived CDR1 and CDR2 are DFQATT and SNEGSKA (reference sequence). CDR3 amino acids: CSASAYNEQFF. In nucleotides, the CDR3 is TGCAGTGCCAGCGCTTACAATGAGCAGTTCTTC.

CDR3 in DNA: TGTGCCAGTAGAGTACCAGGGGTGGGGTACACTGAAGCTTTCTTT. Translated: CASRVPGVGYTEAFF. The V and J genes are TRBV19 and TRBJ1-1, with D possibly being TRBD1 (6 bases). Germline V CDR1 and CDR2: LNHDA, SQIVND (reference sequence). With 6 bases removed from V and 3 bases from J, the gap between germline ends came to 17 bases. The CDR3 spans 15 residues.

The genes are TRBV11-2 and TRBJ2-1; no clear D. Deletions cut 5 bases from V and 0 bases from J, with 11 bases between. CDR1 and CDR2 from the germline V gene are SGHAT and FQNNGV. There are 15 residues in the CDR3. CDR3 amino acids: CASSPPLSSYNEQFF. The CDR3 DNA sequence: TGTGCCAGCAGCCCACCCTTGAGCTCCTACAATGAGCAGTTCTTC. The variable domain in full, with the rest retrieved from reference TRBV11-2 and TRBJ2-1, is EAGVAQSPRYKIIEKRQSVAFWCNPISGHATLYWYQQILGQGPKLLIQFQNNGVVDDSQLPKDRFSAERLKGVDSTLKIQPAKLEDSAVYLCASSPPLSSYNEQFFGPGTRLTVL.

The rearrangement uses TRBV2 and TRBJ2-5, with a tentative D call TRBD2 (6 bases). The V end lost 6 bases, the J end lost 4 bases, and 21 bases lay between the germline ends. The germline V gene encodes CDR1 SNHLY and CDR2 FYNNEI. CDR3 size: 16 residues. The CDR3 spells CASSALGTGKGETQYF. CDR3 nucleotides: TGTGCCAGCAGCGCGCTTGGGACTGGGAAGGGAGAGACCCAGTACTTC.

This rearrangement joins TRBV5-5 to TRBJ1-2, with D possibly being TRBD1 (5 bases). V was pared by 0 bases and J by 5 bases, with 17 bases between. CDR1 and CDR2 from the germline V gene are SGHKS and YYEKEE (reference sequence). The CDR3 is 16 amino acids. CDR3 loop: CASSLDGGLTPYGYTF. CDR3 nucleotide sequence: TGTGCCAGCAGCTTGGATGGGGGACTTACGCCTTATGGCTACACCTTC.

This chain uses TRBV30 with TRBJ1-2, with 7 bases that match TRBD1. With V trimmed by 1 base and J by 8 bases, 1 base remained unmatched. Germline V gene sequence: CDR1 GTSNPN, CDR2 SVGIG (reference sequence). CDR3 length equals 11 residues. In nucleotides, the CDR3 is TGTGCCTGGAGTGACAGGGGAGGCTACACCTTC. Encoded protein: CAWSDRGGYTF.

This chain joins TRBV5-1 and TRBJ1-6, with 11 bases lining up with TRBD1. V lost 4 bases and J lost 9; bases outside the gene matches: 6. The CDR3 extends over 15 amino acids. CDR1 SGHRS and CDR2 YFSETQ come from the germline V gene. This CDR3 reads CASSPGTGGSSPLHF. The CDR3 DNA reads TGCGCCAGCAGCCCCGGGACAGGGGGGAGTTCACCCCTCCACTTT. Using reference TRBV5-1 and TRBJ1-6 for the parts outside the CDR3, the full variable domain is KAGVTQTPRYLIKTRGQQVTLSCSPISGHRSVSWYQQTPGQGLQFLFEYFSETQRNKGNFPGRFSGRQFSNSRSEMNVSTLELGDSALYLCASSPGTGGSSPLHFGNGTRLTVT.

The chain couples TRBV18 to TRBJ2-5; 7 nucleotides line up with TRBD1. Germline assignment: CDR1 KGHSH and CDR2 LQKENI. The ends lost 3 bases at V and 11 bases at J; junction bases unmatched: 18. The CDR3 loop spans 16 amino acids. The CDR3 loop reads CASSPGDSRTGVVQYF. For the CDR3, the DNA is TGTGCCAGCTCACCGGGCGATTCACGGACAGGAGTTGTGCAGTACTTC.

The chain links TRBV14 to TRBJ2-3; a possible D gene is TRBD2 (7 bases). This CDR3 is 15 amino acids long. The V gene's germline CDR1 is SGHDN and CDR2 FVKESK. V lost 2 bases, J lost 0 bases, and 9 bases lay in between. As DNA, the CDR3 is TGTGCCAGCAGCCAAAGGGGGGGGAGCACAGATACGCAGTATTTT. It yields the protein CASSQRGGSTDTQYF.

The chain has TRBV4-1 and TRBJ1-3; 7 positions agree with TRBD1. V was clipped by 0 bases and J by 4 bases; unmatched bases: 3. The germline V gene has CDR1 MGHRA and CDR2 YSYEKL. The CDR3 extends over 15 amino acids. The CDR3 is CASSQDGTEGNTIYF. The DNA of the CDR3 is TGCGCCAGCAGCCAAGATGGGACAGAGGGAAACACCATATATTTT.

The V call is TRBV30, the J call TRBJ1-1; no firm D call. Between the trimmed V and J ends, which lost 3 bases and 12 bases, there was a span of 14 bases. In germline, CDR1 is GTSNPN, CDR2 SVGIG (reference sequence). The CDR3 is 11 residues long. CDR3 nucleotides: TGTGCCTGGAGACCCCTATTCGAGTCTTTCTTT. It encodes CAWRPLFESFF.

The V and J genes are TRBV18 and TRBJ2-7, with 8 bases that match TRBD1. CDR1 is KGHSH and CDR2 is LQKENI in the germline V gene. The CDR3 is 13 amino acids. V dropped 3 bases and J dropped 7; count of bases not matched to a gene: 5. The CDR3 spells CASSPQGAREQYF. In DNA, the CDR3 is TGTGCCAGCTCACCCCAGGGGGCCCGGGAGCAGTACTTC. Based on the CDR3 plus reference TRBV18 and TRBJ2-7, the full variable domain is NAGVMQNPRHLVRRRGQEARLRCSPMKGHSHVYWYRQLPEEGLKFMVYLQKENIIDESGMPKERFSAEFPKEGPSILRIQQVVRGDSAAYFCASSPQGAREQYFGPGTRLTVT.

The CDR3 region has the DNA TGTGCCACCGCTCCTAGCGGGAGCCCAGATACGCAGTATTTT. Amino acids: CATAPSGSPDTQYF. The chain uses TRBV18 and TRBJ2-3; 10 bases are a match to TRBD2. This CDR3 is built from 14 residues. J lost 4 bases, V lost 10 bases, and 8 bases had no gene match. CDR1 and CDR2 (germline): KGHSH, LQKENI.

V and J are TRBV5-1 and TRBJ2-3; D may be TRBD2 (6 bases). This CDR3 comprises 16 residues. Germline V gene lookup returns CDR1 SGHRS and CDR2 YFSETQ. Trimming stripped 0 bases from V and 3 bases from J, with 14 bases between. CDR3 DNA sequence: TGCGCCAGCAGCTTGGTTGGGCAGGGAGGTACAGATACGCAGTATTTT. Translation: CASSLVGQGGTDTQYF.